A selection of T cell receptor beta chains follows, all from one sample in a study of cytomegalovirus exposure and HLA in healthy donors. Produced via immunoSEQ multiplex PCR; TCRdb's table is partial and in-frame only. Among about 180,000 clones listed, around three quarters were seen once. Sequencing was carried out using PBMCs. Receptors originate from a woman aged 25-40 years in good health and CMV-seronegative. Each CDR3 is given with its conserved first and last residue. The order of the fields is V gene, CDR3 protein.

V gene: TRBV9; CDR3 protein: CASSPWTGGRAEAFF
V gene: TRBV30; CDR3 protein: CAWSDRDRGLVSGELFF
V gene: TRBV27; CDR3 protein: CASSFSLNYGYTF
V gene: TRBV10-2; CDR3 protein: CASRQGETQYF
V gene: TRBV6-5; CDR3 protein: CASSYSDRNYGYTF
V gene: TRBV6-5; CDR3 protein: CASRSRVTDTQYF
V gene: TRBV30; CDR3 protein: CAWGPPIAGINQPQHF
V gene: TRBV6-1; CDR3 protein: CASSEIARLRKNIQYF
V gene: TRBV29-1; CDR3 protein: CSVDKQGARAQETQYF
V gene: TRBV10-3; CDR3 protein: CAISESGRGHTGELFF
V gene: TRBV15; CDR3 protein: CATSRVTGGNQPQHF
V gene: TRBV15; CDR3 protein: CATCPGQGISYEQYF
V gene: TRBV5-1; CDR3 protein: CASSPGQTSNSYNEQFF
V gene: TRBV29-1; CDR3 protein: CSAQVGWAGNTIYF
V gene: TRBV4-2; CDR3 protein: CASSQYRSYEQYF
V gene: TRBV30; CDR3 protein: CAWSPGQGKAGELFF
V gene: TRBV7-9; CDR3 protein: CAGGPSAEAFF
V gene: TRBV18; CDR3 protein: CASSSRTSGKNNEQFF
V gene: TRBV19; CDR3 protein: CASTSNGGANYGYTF
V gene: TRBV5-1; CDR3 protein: CASSPGQGISSPLHF
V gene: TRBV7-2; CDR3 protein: CASSLAGGGIYEQFF
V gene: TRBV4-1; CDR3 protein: CASSRQGRGDYGYTF
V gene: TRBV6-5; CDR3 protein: CASSYSRLVETQYF
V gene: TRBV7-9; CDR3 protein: CASSLTKTSGYTDTQYF
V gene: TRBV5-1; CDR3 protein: CASSLRSATGGYEQYF
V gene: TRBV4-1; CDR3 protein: CASSQDSGQGWDSNQPQHF
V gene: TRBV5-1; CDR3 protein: CASSLSPGNFYGYTF
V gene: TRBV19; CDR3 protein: CASSPLLGQGAVYGYTF
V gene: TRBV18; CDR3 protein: CASSPSGGRGNEQFF
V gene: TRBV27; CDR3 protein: CASSQGLAGTGELFF
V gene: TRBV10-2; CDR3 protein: CASSGPVGEIQYF
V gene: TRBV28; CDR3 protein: CASSLPGIHFHGYTF
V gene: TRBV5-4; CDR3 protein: CASSLDGAGELFF
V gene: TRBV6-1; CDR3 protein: CASRQGANGELFF
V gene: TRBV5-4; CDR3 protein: CASSGGRRGYTF
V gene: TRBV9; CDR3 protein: CASSERGPPYNEQFF
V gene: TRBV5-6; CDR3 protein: CASSFATGEQGEAFF
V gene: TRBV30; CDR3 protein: CAWSVDLMGEQFF